The 26 T cell receptor beta chains reported below all come from one sample, sequenced in a study of blood T cell repertoires in COVID-19. This table comes from immunoSEQ multiplex PCR, and its TCRdb copy is limited to in-frame clones, with some not included. Altogether roughly 140,000 clones are present, 84% being singletons, with the ten largest covering over 5%. The specimen was peripheral blood. The receptor set was obtained from a human donor in a cohort sampled during active COVID-19.

This sequence joins TRBV9 and TRBJ2-3, with a tentative D call TRBD2 (7 bases). Between the trimmed V and J ends, which lost 4 bases and 3 bases, there was a span of 9 bases. From germline, CDR1 is SGDLS and CDR2 YYNGEE. CDR3 size: 13 residues. The DNA for the CDR3 is TGTGCCAGCAGCAGGGGGGGGACAGATACGCAGTATTTT. As protein: CASSRGGTDTQYF.

The rearrangement uses TRBV27 and TRBJ2-2, with 8 positions matching TRBD1. Germline V CDR1 and CDR2: MNHEY, SMNVEV (reference sequence). Trimming at V came to 6 bases and at J to 0 bases, leaving 3 bases not matched to a gene. CDR3 length: 15 amino acids. The DNA for the CDR3 is TGTGCCAGCAGCATACAGGGGGCGAACACCGGGGAGCTGTTTTTT. Its translation: CASSIQGANTGELFF.

The genes are TRBV6-1 and TRBJ1-1; D is perhaps TRBD1 (6 bases). Between the trimmed V and J ends, which lost 4 bases and 3 bases, there was a span of 12 bases. This CDR3 contains 14 residues. The germline CDR1 and CDR2 sequences are MNHNS and SASEGT. CDR3 DNA: TGTGCCAGCAGTGCGACAGGTCAGGACACTGAAGCTTTCTTT. It specifies CASSATGQDTEAFF.

The genes are TRBV28 and TRBJ2-7; the D gene is possibly TRBD2 (7 bases). Germline V gene sequence: CDR1 MDHEN, CDR2 SYDVKM. This CDR3 contains 17 residues. The V and J ends lost 0 bases and 1 base respectively, with 16 bases between them. CDR3 sequence (DNA): TGTGCCAGCAGTTTATGGAGGGGGACTAAAGAATCCTACGAGCAGTACTTC. Translation: CASSLWRGTKESYEQYF.

The chain employs TRBV5-1 and TRBJ2-3; D is tentatively TRBD1 or TRBD2 (5 bases each). V shed 4 bases and J shed 2 bases, with 11 bases lying between them. There are 14 residues in the CDR3. Germline V CDR1 and CDR2: SGHRS, YFSETQ. The CDR3 DNA follows: TGCGCCAGCAGCCTGGGGGAGCCCACAGATACGCAGTATTTT. It yields the protein CASSLGEPTDTQYF.

The V call is TRBV28, the J call TRBJ2-1, with D possibly TRBD2 on 6 matching bases. Trimming pared 3 bases from V and 7 bases from J, leaving 10 bases between. The CDR3 length is 13 residues. The germline gives CDR1 MDHEN, CDR2 SYDVKM. The CDR3 nucleotides are TGTGCCAGCAGTTTCTCCGGGGGAAATGAGCAGTTCTTC. Protein sequence: CASSFSGGNEQFF.

This chain joins TRBV25-1 and TRBJ2-5, with D possibly TRBD2 on 5 matching bases. The CDR3 covers 13 residues. Per germline, CDR1 MGHDK and CDR2 SYGVNS. The V end was cut by 2 bases, the J end by 3 bases, with 7 bases between. The CDR3 DNA is TGTGCCAGCAGTGAAACCGGGAAAGAGACCCAGTACTTC. This sequence encodes CASSETGKETQYF.

The genes are TRBV7-8 and TRBJ2-7; TRBD2 matches at 11 bases. Losses at the gene ends were 1 base for V and 6 bases for J; bases not matched to a gene: 8. This CDR3 is 16 amino acids long. CDR1 SGHVS and CDR2 FQNEAQ come from the germline V gene. CDR3 residues: CASSLGASSGGFEQYF. CDR3 nucleotide sequence: TGTGCCAGCAGCTTAGGGGCTTCTAGCGGGGGGTTCGAGCAGTACTTC.

The rearrangement links TRBV3-1 (or the pseudogene TRBV3-2) to TRBJ1-5, with 7 bases lining up with TRBD1. V was clipped by 9 bases and J by 0 bases; unmatched bases: 17. CDR1 is LGHDT, CDR2 YNNKEL, per germline (reference sequence). The CDR3 contains 18 residues. As DNA, the CDR3 is TGTGCCAGACGAAAGTTGCACAGGGGAATTTATAGCAATCAGCCCCAGCATTTT. The encoded protein is CARRKLHRGIYSNQPQHF.

In its sample, this clone was seen once. This chain joins TRBV7-8 and TRBJ1-1; D is unclear. The CDR3 sequence is 16 residues long. The V end lost 5 bases, the J end lost 0 bases, and 16 bases lay between the germline ends. Germline assignment: CDR1 SGHVS and CDR2 FQNEAQ. CDR3 in amino acids: CASSPDMKAMNTEAFF. The CDR3 DNA is TGTGCCAGCAGCCCTGACATGAAAGCTATGAACACTGAAGCTTTCTTT.

The J gene is TRBJ2-2, the V gene TRBV6-2 or TRBV6-3; no definite D call. The V gene's germline CDR1 is MNHEY and CDR2 SVGEGT. V dropped 5 bases and J dropped 3 bases, with 10 bases sitting between them. CDR3 length equals 14 residues. CDR3 protein: CASSQEPYTGELFF. CDR3 nucleotides: TGTGCCAGCAGTCAGGAACCGTACACCGGGGAGCTGTTTTTT.

CDR3 sequence: CASSFFSPGVRSNQPQHF. The DNA of the CDR3 is TGTGCCAGCAGCTTTTTTTCCCCAGGGGTCAGAAGCAATCAGCCCCAGCATTTT. The chain is built from TRBV5-8 and TRBJ1-5; tentatively, D is TRBD1 (6 bases). There are 18 residues in the CDR3. In germline, CDR1 is SGHTS, CDR2 YDEGEE. Trimming removed 2 bases at V and 1 base at J, with 19 bases between. Full variable domain (outside the CDR3, taken from reference TRBV5-8 and TRBJ1-5): EAGVTQSPTHLIKTRGQQATLRCSPISGHTSVYWYQQALGLGLQFLLWYDEGEERNRGNFPPRFSGRQFPNYSSELNVNALELEDSALYLCASSFFSPGVRSNQPQHFGDGTRLSIL.

The chain has TRBV5-5 and TRBJ2-5; 8 bases line up with TRBD2. V was pared by 4 bases and J by 1 base, with 6 bases of the junction left unmatched. CDR1 is SGHKS and CDR2 is YYEKEE in the germline V gene (reference sequence). The CDR3 runs to 15 residues. The CDR3 reads CASSRGGGFQETQYF. The DNA for the CDR3 is TGTGCCAGCAGCCGGGGGGGTGGCTTCCAAGAGACCCAGTACTTC. Supplemented by reference TRBV5-5 and TRBJ2-5, the full variable domain reads DAGVTQSPTHLIKTRGQQVTLRCSPISGHKSVSWYQQVLGQGPQFIFQYYEKEERGRGNFPDRFSARQFPNYSSELNVNALLLGDSALYLCASSRGGGFQETQYFGPGTRLLVL.

The chain joins TRBV7-8 to TRBJ2-7, with 7 nucleotides matching TRBD1. Germline V gives CDR1 SGHVS, CDR2 FQNEAQ. The junction had 10 bases not matched to a gene; V was cut back by 4 bases and J by 10 bases. CDR3 size: 13 residues. The CDR3 DNA reads TGTGCCAGCAGCTCCGATCGACAGGGAAACCAGTACTTC. Its protein is CASSSDRQGNQYF.

V usage is TRBV3-1 (or the pseudogene TRBV3-2) and J usage is TRBJ2-5, with D maybe TRBD1 (5 bases). V dropped 11 bases and J dropped 1 base, with 23 bases sitting between them. CDR1 is LGHDT and CDR2 is YNNKEL in the germline V gene (reference sequence). The CDR3 has 16 amino acids. The CDR3 reads CAGQQEAGPSQETQYF. The CDR3 bases are TGTGCCGGGCAACAGGAAGCAGGACCTTCCCAAGAGACCCAGTACTTC.

The chain uses TRBV2 and TRBJ1-4; 8 bases match TRBD1. The CDR3 is 15 residues long. The V gene end was trimmed by 8 bases and the J gene end by 8 bases; junction bases not matched to a gene: 13. Germline loops: CDR1 SNHLY, CDR2 FYNNEI. CDR3 sequence reads: CASRPRTGQIEKLFF. The CDR3 nucleotides are TGTGCCAGCCGGCCCCGGACAGGGCAAATCGAAAAACTGTTTTTT.

The V and J genes are TRBV25-1 and TRBJ2-7, with D perhaps matching TRBD1 (6 bases). Trimming cost V 2 bases and J 0 bases, with 8 bases left between them. In germline, CDR1 is MGHDK, CDR2 SYGVNS. This CDR3 has 14 amino acids. The CDR3 sequence: CASSEQGSSYEQYF. In DNA, the CDR3 is TGTGCCAGCAGTGAACAGGGGAGCTCCTACGAGCAGTACTTC.

The chain is built from TRBV27 and TRBJ2-1; 9 bases are shared with TRBD1. Looked up from germline, CDR1 is MNHEY and CDR2 is SMNVEV (reference sequence). The CDR3 has 15 amino acids. V dropped 6 bases and J dropped 4; count of bases not matched to a gene: 7. The CDR3 sequence: CASSRGQGYYNEQFF. For the CDR3, the DNA is TGTGCCAGCAGCCGTGGACAGGGGTATTACAATGAGCAGTTCTTC.

This clone was counted a single time. This chain uses TRBV16 with TRBJ1-3; D is unresolved. CDR3 length: 17 amino acids. V was trimmed by 4 bases and J by 1 base, leaving 17 bases between them. From germline, CDR1 is KGHSY and CDR2 FQNENV. The CDR3 is CASSPFQRARSGNTIYF. CDR3 coding DNA: TGTGCCAGCAGCCCTTTCCAGAGGGCTCGGTCTGGAAACACCATATATTTT.

This clone was seen a handful of times. This rearrangement joins TRBV29-1 to TRBJ2-3; D gene uncertain. The CDR3 spans 13 residues. In germline, CDR1 is SQVTM, CDR2 ANQGSEA. The germline V and J ends were trimmed by 4 bases and 5 bases, with 13 bases remaining between them. The CDR3 DNA reads TGCAGCGTTGCCGTCCTAGTCGGAGATACGCAGTATTTT. It yields the protein CSVAVLVGDTQYF.

A remark on this clone: The same CDR3 also results from other DNA sequences found in this sample. The chain uses TRBV29-1 and TRBJ1-2; TRBD1 matches 10 bases. CDR1 is SQVTM, CDR2 ANQGSEA, per germline. V lost 4 bases, J lost 5 bases, and 4 bases stayed unmatched. CDR3 length equals 13 residues. The CDR3 loop reads CSVGGQGGYGYTF. CDR3 DNA: TGCAGCGTTGGAGGACAGGGGGGGTATGGCTACACCTTC. Combining the CDR3 with reference TRBV29-1 and TRBJ1-2 gives the whole variable domain SAVISQKPSRDICQRGTSLTIQCQVDSQVTMMFWYRQQPGQSLTLIATANQGSEATYESGFVIDKFPISRPNLTFSTLTVSNMSPEDSSIYLCSVGGQGGYGYTFGSGTRLTVV.

The chain combines TRBV6-5 with TRBJ1-1; maybe TRBD1 (6 bases). This CDR3 region has 14 residues. Per germline, CDR1 MNHEY and CDR2 SVGAGI. The ends were cut back, 10 bases at V and 1 base at J, with 16 bases in the middle. This CDR3 is CATGGLAENTEAFF. As DNA, the CDR3 is TGTGCCACGGGGGGCCTTGCCGAGAACACTGAAGCTTTCTTT.

The genes are TRBV7-2 and TRBJ2-2, with D hard to call. This CDR3 spans 13 amino acids. Germline CDR1 and CDR2: SGHTA and FQGNSA. Trimming removed 2 bases at V and 5 bases at J, with 6 bases between. CDR3 coding DNA: TGTGCCAGCAGCTTAAGTGAGACCGGGGAGCTGTTTTTT. Its protein product is CASSLSETGELFF.

This clone was detected once. V gene TRBV18 combines with J gene TRBJ2-1; weak D call: TRBD2 (6 bases). The V end lost 3 bases, the J end lost 9 bases, and 12 bases lay between the germline ends. Germline V gives CDR1 KGHSH, CDR2 LQKENI. The CDR3 loop spans 13 amino acids. The CDR3 nucleotides are TGTGCCAGCTCACCCGTTTACGGGGGTGAGCAGTTCTTC. Amino acids: CASSPVYGGEQFF.

The chain combines TRBV19 with TRBJ2-2, with D uncertain. The V gene lost 5 bases and the J gene lost 7 bases, with 8 bases spanning the gap. The CDR3 has 12 residues. Germline V gene lookup returns CDR1 LNHDA and CDR2 SQIVND (reference sequence). CDR3 protein: CASSLNGGELFF. The DNA for the CDR3 is TGTGCCAGTAGTTTAAACGGCGGGGAGCTGTTTTTT.

The table lists this clone with a count of one. This rearrangement joins TRBV11-2 to TRBJ2-1; TRBD2 might be the D (6 bases). Trimming took off 3 bases at V and 7 bases at J, with 10 bases between the two ends. The CDR3 spans 13 residues. The germline V gene has CDR1 SGHAT and CDR2 FQNNGV. Written as DNA, the CDR3 is TGTGCCAGCAGCTTGGGACTTCTAAATGAGCAGTTCTTC. Amino acids: CASSLGLLNEQFF.